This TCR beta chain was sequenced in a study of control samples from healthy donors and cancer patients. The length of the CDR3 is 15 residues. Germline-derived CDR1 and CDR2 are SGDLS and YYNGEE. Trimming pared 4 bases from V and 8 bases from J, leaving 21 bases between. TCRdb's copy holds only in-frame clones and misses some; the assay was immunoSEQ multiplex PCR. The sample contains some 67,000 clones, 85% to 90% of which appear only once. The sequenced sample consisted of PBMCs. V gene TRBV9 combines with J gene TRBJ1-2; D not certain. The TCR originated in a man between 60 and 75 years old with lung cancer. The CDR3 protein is CASSSPEREVGGYTF. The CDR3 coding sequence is TGTGCCAGCAGCTCCCCCGAAAGGGAAGTCGGCGGCTACACCTTC.